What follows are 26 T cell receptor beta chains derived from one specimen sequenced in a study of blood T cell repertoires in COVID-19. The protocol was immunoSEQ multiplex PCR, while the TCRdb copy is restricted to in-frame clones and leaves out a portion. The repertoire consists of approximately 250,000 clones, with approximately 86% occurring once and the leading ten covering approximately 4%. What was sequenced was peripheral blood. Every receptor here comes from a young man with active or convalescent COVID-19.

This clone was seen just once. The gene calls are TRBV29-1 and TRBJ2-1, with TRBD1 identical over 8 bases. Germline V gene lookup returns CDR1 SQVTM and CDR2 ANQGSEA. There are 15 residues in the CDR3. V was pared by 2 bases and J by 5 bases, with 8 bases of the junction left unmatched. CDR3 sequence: CSVELRAGGHNEQFF. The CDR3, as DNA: TGCAGCGTTGAACTAAGAGCAGGGGGCCACAATGAGCAGTTCTTC.

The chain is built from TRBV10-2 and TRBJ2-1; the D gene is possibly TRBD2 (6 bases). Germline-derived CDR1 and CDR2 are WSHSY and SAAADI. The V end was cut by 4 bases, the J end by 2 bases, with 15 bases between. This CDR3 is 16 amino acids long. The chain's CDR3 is CASSGRSGGTYNEQFF. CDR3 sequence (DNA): TGCGCCAGCAGTGGACGGAGTGGCGGGACCTACAATGAGCAGTTCTTC.

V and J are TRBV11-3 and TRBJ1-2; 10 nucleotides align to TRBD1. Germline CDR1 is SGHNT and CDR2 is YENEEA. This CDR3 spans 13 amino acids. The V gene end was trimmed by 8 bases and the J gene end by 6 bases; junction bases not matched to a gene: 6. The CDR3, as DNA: TGTGCCAGCCGATTGGACAGGGGGAATGGCTACACCTTC. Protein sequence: CASRLDRGNGYTF.

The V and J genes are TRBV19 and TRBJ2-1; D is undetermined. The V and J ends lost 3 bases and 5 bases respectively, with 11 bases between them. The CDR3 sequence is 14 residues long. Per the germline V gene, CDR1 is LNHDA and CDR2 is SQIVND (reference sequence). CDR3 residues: CASSIFGGNNEQFF. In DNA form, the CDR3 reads TGTGCCAGTAGTATCTTCGGCGGCAACAATGAGCAGTTCTTC.

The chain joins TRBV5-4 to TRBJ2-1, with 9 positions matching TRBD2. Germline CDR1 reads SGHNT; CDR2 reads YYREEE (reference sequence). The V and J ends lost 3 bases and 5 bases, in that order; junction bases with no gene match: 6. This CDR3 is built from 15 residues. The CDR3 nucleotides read TGTGCCAGCAGCTCGCGGGGGGGCTTCAACAATGAGCAGTTCTTC. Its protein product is CASSSRGGFNNEQFF. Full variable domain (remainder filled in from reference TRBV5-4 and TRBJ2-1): ETGVTQSPTHLIKTRGQQVTLRCSSQSGHNTVSWYQQALGQGPQFIFQYYREEENGRGNFPPRFSGLQFPNYSSELNVNALELDDSALYLCASSSRGGFNNEQFFGPGTRLTVL.

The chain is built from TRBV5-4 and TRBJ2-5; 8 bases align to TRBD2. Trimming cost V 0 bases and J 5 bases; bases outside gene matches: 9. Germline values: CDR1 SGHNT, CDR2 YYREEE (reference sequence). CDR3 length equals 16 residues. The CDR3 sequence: CASSLAGGPSWETQYF. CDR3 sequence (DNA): TGTGCCAGCAGCTTGGCGGGAGGGCCCTCGTGGGAGACCCAGTACTTC.

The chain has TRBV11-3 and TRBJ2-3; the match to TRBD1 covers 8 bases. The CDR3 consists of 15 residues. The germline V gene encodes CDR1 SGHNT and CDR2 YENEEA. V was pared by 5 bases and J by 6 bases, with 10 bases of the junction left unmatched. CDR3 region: CASSLHRGTSDTQYF. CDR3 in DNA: TGTGCCAGCAGCCTTCACAGGGGGACATCGGATACGCAGTATTTT.

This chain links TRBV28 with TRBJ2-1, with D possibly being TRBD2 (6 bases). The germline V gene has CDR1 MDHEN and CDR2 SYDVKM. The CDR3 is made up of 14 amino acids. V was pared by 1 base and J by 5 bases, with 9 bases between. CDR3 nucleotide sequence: TGTGCCAGCAGTTTATCATGGGGGGACAATGAGCAGTTCTTC. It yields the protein CASSLSWGDNEQFF.

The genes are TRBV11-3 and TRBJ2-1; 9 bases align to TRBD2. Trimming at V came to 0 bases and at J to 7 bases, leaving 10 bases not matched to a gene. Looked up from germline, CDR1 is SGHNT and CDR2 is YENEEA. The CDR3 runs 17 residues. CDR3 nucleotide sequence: TGTGCCAGCAGCTTAGATGTGATAGCGGGAGAGGAGAATGAGCAGTTCTTC. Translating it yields CASSLDVIAGEENEQFF.

The CDR3 loop reads CASSPGRGTEKLFF. The CDR3 nucleotides are TGTGCCAGCAGCCCAGGAAGGGGGACTGAAAAACTGTTTTTT. The chain uses TRBV13 and TRBJ1-4; D possibly corresponds to TRBD1 (6 bases). The V gene lost 5 bases and the J gene lost 7 bases, with 14 bases spanning the gap. The CDR3 sequence is 14 residues long. Germline V gene lookup returns CDR1 PRHDT and CDR2 FYEKMQ (reference sequence).

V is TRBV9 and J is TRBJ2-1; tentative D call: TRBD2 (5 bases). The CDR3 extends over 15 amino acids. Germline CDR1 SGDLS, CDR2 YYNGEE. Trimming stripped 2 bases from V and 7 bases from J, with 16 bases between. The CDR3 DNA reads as TGTGCCAGCAGCGTGATTCGAGCCGGAGGAAATGAGCAGTTCTTC. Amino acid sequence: CASSVIRAGGNEQFF.

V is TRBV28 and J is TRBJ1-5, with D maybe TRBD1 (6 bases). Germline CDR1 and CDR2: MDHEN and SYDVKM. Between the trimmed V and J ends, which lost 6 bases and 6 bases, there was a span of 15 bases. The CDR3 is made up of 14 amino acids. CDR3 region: CASRTTGSGQPQHF. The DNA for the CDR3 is TGTGCCAGCAGGACCACAGGGAGCGGTCAGCCCCAGCATTTT.

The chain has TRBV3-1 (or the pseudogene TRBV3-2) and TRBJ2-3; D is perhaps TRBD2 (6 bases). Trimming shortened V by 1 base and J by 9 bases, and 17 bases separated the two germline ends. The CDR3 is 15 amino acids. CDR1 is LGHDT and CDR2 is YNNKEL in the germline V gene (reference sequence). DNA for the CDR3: TGTGCCAGCAGCCAAGGAGAGGCGGAGGGGTACACGCAGTATTTT. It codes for CASSQGEAEGYTQYF.

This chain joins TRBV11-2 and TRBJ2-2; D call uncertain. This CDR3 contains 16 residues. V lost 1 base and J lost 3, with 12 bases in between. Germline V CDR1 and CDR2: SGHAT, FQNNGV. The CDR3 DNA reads TGTGCCAGCAGCTTAGTTACAGTCCATGACACCGGGGAGCTGTTTTTT. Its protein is CASSLVTVHDTGELFF.

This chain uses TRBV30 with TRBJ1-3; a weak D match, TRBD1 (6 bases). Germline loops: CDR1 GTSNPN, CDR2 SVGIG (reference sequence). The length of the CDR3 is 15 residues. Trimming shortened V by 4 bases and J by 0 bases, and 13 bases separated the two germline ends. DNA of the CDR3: TGTGCCTGGAACAGACAGGCGGACTCTGGAAACACCATATATTTT. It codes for CAWNRQADSGNTIYF.

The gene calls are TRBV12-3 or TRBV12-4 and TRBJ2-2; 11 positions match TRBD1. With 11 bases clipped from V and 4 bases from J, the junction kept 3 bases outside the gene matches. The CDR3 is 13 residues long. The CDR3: CADGTGGTGELFF. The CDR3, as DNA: TGTGCCGACGGGACAGGGGGCACCGGGGAGCTGTTTTTT.

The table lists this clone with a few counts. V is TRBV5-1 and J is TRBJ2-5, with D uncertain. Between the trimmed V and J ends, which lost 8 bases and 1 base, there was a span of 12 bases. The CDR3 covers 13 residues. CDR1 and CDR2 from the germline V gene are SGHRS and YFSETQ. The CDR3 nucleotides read TGCGCCAGTACTGCACTGAGCCAAGAGACCCAGTACTTC. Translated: CASTALSQETQYF.

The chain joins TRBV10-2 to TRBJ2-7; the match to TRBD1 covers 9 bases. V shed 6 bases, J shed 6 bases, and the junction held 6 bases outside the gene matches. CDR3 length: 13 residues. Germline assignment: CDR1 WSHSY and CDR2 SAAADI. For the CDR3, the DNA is TGCGCCAGCAGACGGGACAGGGTCGGCGAGCAGTACTTC. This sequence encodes CASRRDRVGEQYF.

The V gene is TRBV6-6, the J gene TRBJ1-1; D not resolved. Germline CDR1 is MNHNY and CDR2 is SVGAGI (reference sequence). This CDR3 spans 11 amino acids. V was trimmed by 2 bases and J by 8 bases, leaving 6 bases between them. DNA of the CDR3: TGTGCCAGCAGTTACGGTCGGGAAGCTTTCTTT. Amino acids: CASSYGREAFF.

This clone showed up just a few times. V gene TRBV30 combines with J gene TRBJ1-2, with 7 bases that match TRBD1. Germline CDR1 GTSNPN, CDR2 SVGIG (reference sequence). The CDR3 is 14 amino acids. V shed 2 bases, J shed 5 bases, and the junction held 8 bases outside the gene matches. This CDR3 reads CAWSLEGAYYGYTF. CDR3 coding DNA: TGTGCCTGGAGTTTGGAGGGGGCTTATTATGGCTACACCTTC.

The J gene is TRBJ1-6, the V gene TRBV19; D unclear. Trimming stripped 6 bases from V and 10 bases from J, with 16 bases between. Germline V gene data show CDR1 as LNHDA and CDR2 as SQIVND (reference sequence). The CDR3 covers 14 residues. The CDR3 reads CASRPEPSRSPLHF. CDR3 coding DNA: TGTGCCAGTAGGCCCGAGCCTAGCCGCTCACCCCTCCACTTT.

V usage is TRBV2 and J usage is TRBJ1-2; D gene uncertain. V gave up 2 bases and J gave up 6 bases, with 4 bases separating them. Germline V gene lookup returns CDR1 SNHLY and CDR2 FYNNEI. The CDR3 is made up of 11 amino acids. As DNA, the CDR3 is TGTGCCAGCAGTGAATATCATGGCTACACCTTC. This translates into CASSEYHGYTF.

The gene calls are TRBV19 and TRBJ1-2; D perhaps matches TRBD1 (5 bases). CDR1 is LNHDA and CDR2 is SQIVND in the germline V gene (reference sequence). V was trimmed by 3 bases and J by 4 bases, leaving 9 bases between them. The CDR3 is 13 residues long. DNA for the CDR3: TGTGCCAGTAGTATTAACAGGATCTATGGCTACACCTTC. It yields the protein CASSINRIYGYTF.

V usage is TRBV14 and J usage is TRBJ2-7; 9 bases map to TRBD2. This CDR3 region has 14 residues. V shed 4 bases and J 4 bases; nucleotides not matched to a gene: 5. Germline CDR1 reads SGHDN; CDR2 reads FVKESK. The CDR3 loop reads CASSPGLANYEQYF. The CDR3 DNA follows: TGTGCCAGCAGCCCGGGACTAGCAAATTACGAGCAGTACTTC.

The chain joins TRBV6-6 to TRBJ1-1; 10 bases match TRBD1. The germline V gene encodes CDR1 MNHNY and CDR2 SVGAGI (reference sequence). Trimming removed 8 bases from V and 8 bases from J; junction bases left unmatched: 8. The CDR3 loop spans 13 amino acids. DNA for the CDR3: TGTGCCAGCCGGGACAGGGGTTCCGACGAAGCTTTCTTT. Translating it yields CASRDRGSDEAFF.

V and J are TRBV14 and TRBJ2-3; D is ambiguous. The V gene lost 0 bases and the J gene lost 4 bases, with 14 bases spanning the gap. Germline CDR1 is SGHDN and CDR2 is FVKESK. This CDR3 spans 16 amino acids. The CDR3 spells CASSQDETLVADTQYF. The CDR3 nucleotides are TGTGCCAGCAGCCAAGACGAGACATTAGTAGCAGATACGCAGTATTTT.